A single count supports the clone carrying this T cell receptor (beta chain). The V gene end was trimmed by 4 bases and the J gene end by 7 bases; junction bases not matched to a gene: 8. CDR3 length equals 15 residues. CDR1 and CDR2 from the germline V gene are SGHRS and YFSETQ. This sample was included in a study of blood T cell repertoires in COVID-19. Study-wide context: The United States, Italy and Spain provided the acute and convalescent COVID-19 samples.

The data were produced by immunoSEQ multiplex PCR, yet TCRdb's version contains in-frame clones alone and is incomplete. This table holds some 130,000 clones, approximately 74% found once. The receptor was isolated from a woman in her 70s with acute or convalescent COVID-19. The chain joins TRBV5-1 to TRBJ1-2; 12 bases map to TRBD1. The sequenced material came from peripheral blood. The CDR3 loop is CASSTGTGGFGGYTF. The CDR3 coding sequence is TGCGCCAGCAGCACCGGGACAGGGGGCTTTGGTGGCTACACCTTC.